One sample yielded the 32 T cell receptor beta chains listed below, sequenced in a study of response to subunit inactivated influenza vaccine. Via MiXCR, TCRdb re-called the RT-PCR reads, giving one row per CDR3 protein. The sample has some 800,000 distinct CDR3 sequences; 21% are singletons. The sample in question was PBMCs from blood, obtained approximately 5 days after vaccination. The receptors here all came from a man over 45 who received an inactivated influenza vaccine.

The sample holds many counts of this clonotype. The CDR3 sequence is CASSLGRSLSGELFF. DNA for the CDR3: TGTGCCAGCAGTTTGGGGCGTAGTCTATCCGGGGAGCTGTTTTTT. This chain links TRBV12-3 or TRBV12-4 with TRBJ2-2; D possibly corresponds to TRBD1 (5 bases). The CDR3 runs to 15 residues. The V and J ends lost 3 bases and 6 bases respectively, with 14 bases between them.

This clonotype was counted only a few times. The CDR3 DNA is TGTGCCAGCAACTTAGGGTCGGTAAATGAGCAGTTCTTC. It specifies CASNLGSVNEQFF. The chain recombines TRBV5-6 with TRBJ2-1; D unclear. Germline V gene sequence: CDR1 SGHDT, CDR2 YYEEEE. CDR3 length: 13 residues. The V gene lost 6 bases and the J gene lost 7 bases, with 14 bases spanning the gap.

The V call is TRBV10-3, the J call TRBJ1-1; D is possibly TRBD1 (6 bases). Germline V gene lookup returns CDR1 ENHRY and CDR2 SYGVKD. This CDR3 region has 14 residues. V lost 6 bases, J lost 1 base, and 12 bases lay in between. CDR3 residues: CAISQDRSNTEAFF. The CDR3 nucleotides are TGTGCCATCAGCCAGGACAGATCGAACACTGAAGCTTTCTTT.

This chain uses TRBV12-3 or TRBV12-4 with TRBJ2-1; D might be TRBD1 (6 bases). CDR3 size: 13 residues. V gave up 5 bases and J gave up 7 bases, with 12 bases separating them. The DNA of the CDR3 is TGTGCCAGCAGTGACAAACAGGGAAATGAGCAGTTCTTC. It yields the protein CASSDKQGNEQFF.

The chain recombines TRBV7-2 with TRBJ2-2; D remains ambiguous. CDR1 SGHTA and CDR2 FQGNSA come from the germline V gene. Deletions cut 4 bases from V and 6 bases from J, with 15 bases between. CDR3 length: 15 amino acids. The CDR3: CASSSRAVSAGELFF. The DNA of the CDR3 is TGTGCCAGCAGCTCCCGGGCGGTCTCCGCCGGGGAGCTGTTTTTT.

This chain joins TRBV18 and TRBJ1-6; D may be TRBD1 (5 bases). Trimming took 2 bases from V and 10 from J, leaving 18 bases between them. Germline CDR1 and CDR2: KGHSH and LQKENI. This CDR3 region has 16 residues. In nucleotides, the CDR3 is TGTGCCAGCTCACCATCCGGGACCGGGACCGGGTCACCCCTCCACTTT. It specifies CASSPSGTGTGSPLHF.

The chain employs TRBV20-1 and TRBJ2-7, with D unresolved. V was clipped by 5 bases and J by 3 bases, with 8 bases between them. CDR1 and CDR2 from the germline V gene are DFQATT and SNEGSKA (reference sequence). This CDR3 has 11 residues. The CDR3 DNA follows: TGCAGTGCTCCGACTTACTACGAGCAGTACTTC. Its translation is CSAPTYYEQYF.

V and J are TRBV2 and TRBJ2-4, with D possibly TRBD2 on 6 matching bases. Trimming stripped 7 bases from V and 9 bases from J, with 22 bases between. The CDR3 has 15 residues. In germline, CDR1 is SNHLY, CDR2 FYNNEI. For the CDR3, the DNA is TGTGCCAGCACCCTCCGGGGCACTAAGGAGGGCATTCAGTACTTC. Translation gives CASTLRGTKEGIQYF.

The rearrangement links TRBV7-3 to TRBJ2-5, with 15 bases fitting TRBD2. This CDR3 is built from 18 residues. CDR1 is SGHTA, CDR2 FQGTGA, per germline. The J segment lost 2 bases and the V segment lost 5 bases, leaving 9 bases of the junction unmatched. CDR3 residues: CASSPHGLAGGRQETQYF. The DNA for the CDR3 is TGTGCCAGCAGCCCCCATGGACTAGCGGGAGGGCGTCAAGAGACCCAGTACTTC.

The J gene is TRBJ2-1, the V gene TRBV28, with TRBD1 as a possible D gene (6 bases). The V end lost 10 bases, the J end lost 5 bases, and 15 bases lay between the germline ends. Germline CDR1 is MDHEN and CDR2 is SYDVKM. This CDR3 has 13 residues. DNA for the CDR3: TGTGCCACCAGGACAGTATCGAACAATGAGCAGTTCTTC. This sequence encodes CATRTVSNNEQFF.

This clonotype was counted between two and nine times. V is TRBV4-3 and J is TRBJ2-1; TRBD1 matches 9 bases. Per the germline V gene, CDR1 is LGHNA and CDR2 is YSLEER. There are 19 residues in the CDR3. V shed 0 bases and J 8 bases; nucleotides not matched to a gene: 17. CDR3 amino acids: CASSQDGVTGGQGRDEQFF. The CDR3, as DNA: TGCGCCAGCAGCCAAGACGGGGTAACTGGGGGACAGGGTAGGGATGAGCAGTTCTTC.

The CDR3 region is CASSPGTDGYEKLFF. The CDR3 DNA follows: TGTGCCAGCAGTCCCGGGACGGACGGTTATGAAAAACTGTTTTTT. The chain carries TRBV6-2 or TRBV6-3 and TRBJ1-4; TRBD1 is a possible D gene (5 bases). In germline, CDR1 is MNHEY, CDR2 SVGEGT. CDR3 size: 15 residues. V was trimmed by 5 bases and J by 6 bases, leaving 16 bases between them.

V is TRBV12-3 or TRBV12-4 and J is TRBJ2-2; D could derive from TRBD1 or TRBD2 (6 bases each). V lost 7 bases and J lost 5, with 23 bases in between. The CDR3 extends over 17 amino acids. The CDR3 DNA follows: TGTGCCAGCAACTTTATCGGGGGACAAGGGAAGACCGGGGAGCTGTTTTTT. Translated, it gives CASNFIGGQGKTGELFF.

This clonotype was recorded a few times. The genes are TRBV6-1 and TRBJ2-1, with 9 bases lining up with TRBD1. The V gene's germline CDR1 is MNHNS and CDR2 SASEGT. The J segment lost 5 bases and the V segment lost 6 bases, leaving 8 bases of the junction unmatched. The CDR3 is 15 amino acids. The CDR3 region has the DNA TGTGCCAGCAGAACCGGGACAGGGCCCAACAATGAGCAGTTCTTC. Translating it yields CASRTGTGPNNEQFF.

This clonotype was found a few times. The chain links TRBV12-3 or TRBV12-4 to TRBJ2-1, with 7 bases that match TRBD1. The length of the CDR3 is 13 residues. With V trimmed by 1 base and J by 13 bases, 7 bases remained unmatched. The CDR3 protein is CASSLESRGPQFF. For the CDR3, the DNA is TGTGCCAGCAGTTTAGAATCTAGGGGGCCCCAGTTCTTC.

This sequence joins TRBV20-1 and TRBJ2-7; D possibly corresponds to TRBD1 (6 bases). Per the germline V gene, CDR1 is DFQATT and CDR2 is SNEGSKA (reference sequence). Trimming shortened V by 0 bases and J by 7 bases, and 19 bases separated the two germline ends. CDR3 length equals 15 residues. CDR3: CSARDGEAGVREQYF. CDR3 nucleotides: TGCAGTGCTAGAGATGGTGAGGCAGGGGTGAGGGAGCAGTACTTC.

This clonotype turned up a few times. The chain has TRBV5-1 and TRBJ2-1; D remains ambiguous. Trimming took 0 bases from V and 2 from J, leaving 9 bases between them. The CDR3 loop spans 15 amino acids. Germline CDR1 reads SGHRS; CDR2 reads YFSETQ. CDR3 in amino acids: CASSLGAAAYNEQFF. The CDR3, as DNA: TGCGCCAGCAGCTTGGGTGCGGCAGCCTACAATGAGCAGTTCTTC.

This clonotype was seen only once. The chain combines TRBV29-1 with TRBJ1-1; no reliable D call. Germline CDR1 reads SQVTM; CDR2 reads ANQGSEA. V gave up 7 bases and J gave up 5 bases, with 11 bases separating them. This CDR3 is built from 11 residues. CDR3 residues: CSGATSTEAFF. DNA of the CDR3: TGCAGCGGTGCGACCAGTACTGAAGCTTTCTTT.

This chain uses TRBV6-5 with TRBJ2-7, with D maybe TRBD2 (6 bases). CDR1 MNHEY and CDR2 SVGAGI come from the germline V gene. Trimming cost V 2 bases and J 3 bases, with 14 bases left between them. This CDR3 has 15 amino acids. The CDR3 loop is CASSYGGGNNYEQYF. The CDR3 DNA reads as TGTGCCAGCAGTTACGGAGGAGGGAACAACTACGAGCAGTACTTC.

The sample holds a few counts of this clonotype. V gene TRBV6-1 combines with J gene TRBJ2-2; 8 bases fit TRBD1. The CDR3 extends over 16 amino acids. The V gene's germline CDR1 is MNHNS and CDR2 SASEGT. V gave up 6 bases and J gave up 2 bases; unmatched junction bases: 8. The CDR3 region is CASRSQGARNTGELFF. The CDR3, as DNA: TGTGCCAGCAGATCCCAGGGGGCGCGAAACACCGGGGAGCTGTTTTTT.

This clonotype was counted a few times. This sequence joins TRBV2 and TRBJ1-1; a possible D gene is TRBD1 (6 bases). This CDR3 comprises 13 residues. Germline CDR1 SNHLY, CDR2 FYNNEI. V was shortened by 4 bases and J by 8 bases, with 14 bases between the two germline ends. The CDR3 loop is CASSVGGLLEAFF. As DNA, the CDR3 is TGTGCCAGCAGTGTCGGGGGCCTCCTCGAAGCTTTCTTT.

The V gene is TRBV11-2, the J gene TRBJ1-3; 11 bases are a match to TRBD1. The CDR3 loop spans 16 amino acids. The trim removed 3 bases at V and 4 bases at J, leaving 5 bases unmatched. From germline, CDR1 is SGHAT and CDR2 FQNNGV. The CDR3 loop is CASSFGQGAAGNTIYF. The CDR3 DNA sequence: TGTGCCAGCAGCTTCGGACAGGGGGCTGCAGGAAACACCATATATTTT.

The chain combines TRBV5-1 with TRBJ1-1; no clear D. Germline CDR1 reads SGHRS; CDR2 reads YFSETQ. This CDR3 is 15 amino acids long. V lost 5 bases and J lost 2, with 16 bases in between. CDR3 bases: TGCGCCAGCAGTTTTAAGGCCTCAGTAAACACTGAAGCTTTCTTT. This encodes CASSFKASVNTEAFF.

V is TRBV28 and J is TRBJ2-1; 7 bases line up with TRBD1. The CDR3 is 16 residues long. CDR1 and CDR2 from the germline V gene are MDHEN and SYDVKM. Trimming cost V 6 bases and J 3 bases; bases outside gene matches: 11. CDR3 protein: CASRRTGRWGYNEQFF. The CDR3 nucleotides read TGTGCCAGCAGGCGGACAGGACGATGGGGCTACAATGAGCAGTTCTTC.

This clonotype was observed a few times. V and J are TRBV5-1 and TRBJ1-4; D is uncertain. The CDR3 spans 15 residues. V was shortened by 0 bases and J by 8 bases, with 14 bases between the two germline ends. Germline V gene lookup returns CDR1 SGHRS and CDR2 YFSETQ. CDR3 loop: CASSLVMAPDEKLFF. For the CDR3, the DNA is TGCGCCAGCAGCTTGGTGATGGCCCCGGACGAAAAACTGTTTTTT.

J is TRBJ2-5 and V is TRBV7-9; perhaps TRBD1 as D (5 bases). The CDR3 runs 13 residues. The germline V gene has CDR1 SEHNR and CDR2 FQNEAQ (reference sequence). Between the trimmed V and J ends, which lost 4 bases and 6 bases, there was a span of 12 bases. The chain's CDR3 is CASSSQVEKTQYF. For the CDR3, the DNA is TGTGCCAGCAGCTCACAGGTAGAAAAGACCCAGTACTTC.

This clonotype has only a few counts. The CDR3 is CASSPSAGDLNEQFF. CDR3 DNA: TGTGCCAGCTCACCATCAGCGGGAGACTTAAATGAGCAGTTCTTC. The gene calls are TRBV18 and TRBJ2-1; 8 nucleotides match TRBD2. With 2 bases clipped from V and 7 bases from J, the junction kept 7 bases outside the gene matches. Germline CDR1 reads KGHSH; CDR2 reads LQKENI. The CDR3 runs to 15 residues. The whole variable domain, filled in from reference TRBV18 and TRBJ2-1, reads NAGVMQNPRHLVRRRGQEARLRCSPMKGHSHVYWYRQLPEEGLKFMVYLQKENIIDESGMPKERFSAEFPKEGPSILRIQQVVRGDSAAYFCASSPSAGDLNEQFFGPGTRLTVL.

The chain couples TRBV5-1 to TRBJ2-7, with D perhaps being TRBD1 or TRBD2 (5 bases each). Trimming removed 0 bases at V and 6 bases at J, with 13 bases between. The CDR3 loop spans 14 amino acids. Germline loops: CDR1 SGHRS, CDR2 YFSETQ. The CDR3 coding sequence is TGCGCCAGCAGCTTGGCCGGGGACCACCTCGAGCAGTACTTC. Protein sequence: CASSLAGDHLEQYF.

The J gene is TRBJ1-1, the V gene TRBV15; 9 nucleotides align to TRBD1. V shed 5 bases and J 5 bases; nucleotides not matched to a gene: 12. CDR3 length: 16 residues. Germline assignment: CDR1 LNHNV and CDR2 YYDKDF (reference sequence). CDR3 loop: CATSELPGQGPTEAFF. CDR3 nucleotide sequence: TGTGCCACCAGCGAACTTCCGGGACAGGGTCCAACTGAAGCTTTCTTT.

This clonotype was observed a handful of times. This chain uses TRBV20-1 with TRBJ2-3; D gene ambiguous. V lost 6 bases, J lost 0 bases, and 10 bases lay in between. The germline V gene has CDR1 DFQATT and CDR2 SNEGSKA (reference sequence). This CDR3 comprises 13 residues. CDR3 residues: CSAPYSSTDTQYF. CDR3 DNA sequence: TGCAGTGCCCCTTATTCTAGCACAGATACGCAGTATTTT.

Many counts were recorded for this clonotype. The V and J genes are TRBV6-5 and TRBJ2-3, with D unclear. Trimming pared 6 bases from V and 6 bases from J, leaving 7 bases between. The CDR3 covers 11 residues. Germline V gives CDR1 MNHEY, CDR2 SVGAGI. CDR3 protein: CASSVQDTQYF. CDR3 sequence (DNA): TGTGCCAGCAGCGTCCAGGATACGCAGTATTTT.

This clonotype was counted between two and nine times. This sequence joins TRBV20-1 and TRBJ2-7; possibly TRBD1 or TRBD2 for D (5 bases each). V lost 6 bases, J lost 2 bases, and 17 bases lay in between. Looked up from germline, CDR1 is DFQATT and CDR2 is SNEGSKA (reference sequence). CDR3 size: 14 residues. The CDR3 nucleotides read TGCAGTGCGGTCCTAGGGGACGCAGCCTACGAGCAGTACTTC. This codes for CSAVLGDAAYEQYF.